This is a list of T cell receptor beta chains from one sample in a study of cytomegalovirus exposure and HLA in healthy donors. Some clones are missing from TCRdb's copy, which holds only in-frame ones; the method was immunoSEQ multiplex PCR. In the table there are 92,000 or so clones, approximately 60% of which are singletons. The specimen was PBMCs. These receptors were taken from a woman in her 50s in good health and CMV-seropositive. Each CDR3 is given with its conserved first and last residue. A D gene is named only where the DNA matches it firmly. Clone size appears in some rows only: once, few, many, or a class for an expanded clone.

TRBV5-1	NA	NA	TRBJ1-1	CASSLDRARNTEAFF	TGCGCCAGCAGCTTGGACAGGGCTAGGAACACTGAAGCTTTCTTT
TRBV28	TRBD1	few	TRBJ1-2	CASSHGQGADGYTF	TGTGCCAGCAGTCATGGACAGGGGGCAGATGGCTACACCTTC
TRBV30	TRBD1	NA	TRBJ1-5	CAWSVGYRGSNQPQHF	TGTGCCTGGAGTGTAGGGTACAGGGGTAGCAATCAGCCCCAGCATTTT
TRBV25-1	NA	few	TRBJ1-1	CATALIGEGVNTEAFF	TGTGCCACCGCCCTAATTGGGGAGGGGGTGAACACTGAAGCTTTCTTT
TRBV7-3	NA	NA	TRBJ1-6	CASSVTGLRSPLHF	TGTGCCAGCAGCGTGACAGGTTTGCGGTCACCCCTCCACTTT
TRBV7-3	NA	NA	TRBJ1-1	CASSLMVVNTEAFF	TGTGCCAGCAGCTTAATGGTAGTGAACACTGAAGCTTTCTTT
TRBV28	NA	NA	TRBJ2-5	CASSPTSSDQETQYF	TGTGCCAGCAGTCCCACGAGTAGCGACCAAGAGACCCAGTACTTC
TRBV11-2	NA	NA	TRBJ2-3	CASSLGRVNTQYF	TGTGCCAGCAGCTTAGGGCGGGTTAATACGCAGTATTTT
TRBV11-2	TRBD2	NA	TRBJ2-5	CASSLGVRGGFQETQYF	TGTGCCAGCAGCTTAGGAGTGCGGGGGGGATTCCAAGAGACCCAGTACTTC
TRBV7-8	NA	NA	TRBJ1-1	CASSLGRNTEAFF	TGTGCCAGCAGCTTAGGCAGGAACACTGAAGCTTTCTTT
TRBV9	NA	NA	TRBJ2-3	CASSVRGSDTQYF	TGTGCCAGCAGCGTGCGGGGTTCAGATACGCAGTATTTT
TRBV5-6	NA	few	TRBJ2-7	CASSSEAYEQYF	TGTGCCAGCAGTTCGGAGGCCTACGAGCAGTACTTC
TRBV30	TRBD1	NA	TRBJ2-2	CAWKRDRHTGELFF	TGTGCCTGGAAAAGGGACAGACACACCGGGGAGCTGTTTTTT
TRBV28	NA	NA	TRBJ2-7	CASRPEMGHEQYF	TGTGCCAGCAGGCCCGAGATGGGGCATGAGCAGTACTTC
TRBV5-6	NA	NA	TRBJ2-7	CASSWETGSYEQYF	TGTGCCAGCAGCTGGGAGACAGGCTCCTACGAGCAGTACTTC
TRBV7-2	NA	NA	TRBJ1-2	CASSLTPQDGYTF	TGTGCCAGCAGCTTAACTCCGCAGGATGGCTACACCTTC
TRBV30	NA	NA	TRBJ1-2	CAWSPGQAGYTF	TGTGCCTGGAGCCCAGGCCAGGCTGGCTACACCTTC
TRBV7-9	NA	NA	TRBJ1-1	CASSLESGRAEAFF	TGTGCCAGCAGCTTAGAGTCGGGGAGGGCTGAAGCTTTCTTT
TRBV7-6	NA	NA	TRBJ1-1	CASTSRGKDTNTEAFF	TGTGCCAGCACCTCGCGGGGCAAAGATACCAACACTGAAGCTTTCTTT
TRBV7-9	TRBD2	NA	TRBJ2-5	CASSSPGTRWGETQYF	TGTGCCAGCAGCTCCCCCGGGACTAGATGGGGCGAGACCCAGTACTTC
TRBV28	TRBD1	NA	TRBJ2-7	CASSLGVTGVSYEQYF	TGTGCCAGCAGTTTGGGGGTTACAGGGGTGTCCTACGAGCAGTACTTC
TRBV27	NA	NA	TRBJ1-2	CASSLSRDYGYTF	TGTGCCAGCAGTTTATCCAGGGACTATGGCTACACCTTC
TRBV2	NA	NA	TRBJ2-7	CASSGSGYEQYF	TGTGCCAGCAGTGGGAGCGGATACGAGCAGTACTTC
TRBV2	TRBD1	NA	TRBJ2-5	CASSNRDRGLETQYF	TGTGCCAGCAGCAACCGGGACAGGGGACTGGAGACCCAGTACTTC